This TCR beta chain was profiled in a study of blood T cell repertoires in COVID-19 (dated by TCRdb to 2020 to 2021). Concerning the study at large: Samples from collaborators originated in the United States, Italy and Spain and spanned both the acute and convalescent phases of COVID-19. Deeply sampled blood TCRbeta repertoires from subjects exposed to, actively infected with, or recovered from COVID-19 were included in the dataset. HLA class I and class II types, where available, came from metadata supplied by the sample provider rather than from assay-based typing. The samples were drawn from two sources: the first 160 participants of the ongoing ImmuneRACE study, and some 1,300 subjects contributed by 6 global collaborators. Sample metadata almost always included a de-identified subject ID, COVID-19 status, age in years and sex. The prospective study material was composed of cDNA or gDNA derived from T cells, B-cell-depleted T cells, or PBMCs. The repertoires were released in a freely available public database intended as a resource for research on the immune response to SARS-CoV-2.

The paper's findings and limits, for the study overall: The quantity of clinical and demographic metadata differed by source and by participant and was supplied without curation.

V loses 4 bases, J loses 6 bases, and the germline ends lie 15 bases apart. The germline V gene gives CDR1 as SGHTA and CDR2 as FQGNSA. The CDR3 has 15 amino acids, counting the end cysteine and phenylalanine. Of the read, only the CDR3 DNA is kept; its 45 bases are in frame from base 1. The immunoSEQ Assay, a bias-controlled multiplex PCR, was used to amplify TCRbeta CDR3 regions from genomic DNA. In the source study's methods: The number of nucleated cells in each sample was estimated from the amplification of reference gene primers within the assay. To quantify the absolute abundance of each unique TCRbeta CDR3 rearrangement, sequence reads were collapsed and filtered. Productive Simpson clonality was computed per sample as the square root of Simpson's diversity index over productive rearrangements. Sourced from immuneACCESS, this table was stored by TCRdb with only in-frame sequences that have V and J called. A share of the clones is absent; for the studies checked, an unresolved V gene accounts for under half, and the remainder has no known explanation. V and J calls and clone size are copied from that table; D and trimming were computed from the DNA. In this sample the table shows 150,000 or so clones, about four fifths of which occur a single time. The ten top clones hold around 8.1% of the sample.

At one collaborating source in Seattle, patients were enrolled during active infection and were followed longitudinally through the course of disease. Each collaborating institution followed its own protocols to collect whole blood in K2EDTA tubes. Collaborator samples were shipped for TCRbeta analysis as frozen whole blood, isolated PBMCs, or DNA extracted from either sample type. As for this clone: What antigen it recognizes has not been identified. Base qualities are not provided; no much larger clone lies one nucleotide away.

The sequence derives from a woman in her sixties or seventies with COVID-19, enrolled during active disease. Material: peripheral blood. The rearrangement joined TRBV7-2 to TRBJ2-2; tentative D gene TRBD2, with 7 bases matching. The CDR3 reads CASSSEAGASGELFF. The bases read TGTGCCAGCAGCTCGGAGGCGGGGGCGTCCGGGGAGCTGTTTTTT.